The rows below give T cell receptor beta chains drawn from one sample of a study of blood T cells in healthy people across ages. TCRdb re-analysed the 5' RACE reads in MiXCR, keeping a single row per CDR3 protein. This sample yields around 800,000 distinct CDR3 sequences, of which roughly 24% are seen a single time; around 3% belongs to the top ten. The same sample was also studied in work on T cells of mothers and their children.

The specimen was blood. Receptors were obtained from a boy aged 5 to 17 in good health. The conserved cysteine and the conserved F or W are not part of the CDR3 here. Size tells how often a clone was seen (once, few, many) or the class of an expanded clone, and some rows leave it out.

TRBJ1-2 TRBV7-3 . ASSLNGGYGYT
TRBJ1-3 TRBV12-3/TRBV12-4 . ASSPRQRVSGNTIY
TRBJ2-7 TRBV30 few AWSILPGQGPPGQY
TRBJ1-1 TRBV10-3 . AIAITGQVNTEAF
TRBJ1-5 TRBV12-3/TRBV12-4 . ASSPDRDNQPQH
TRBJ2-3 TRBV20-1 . SAETGHTDTQY
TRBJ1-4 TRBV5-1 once ASRASNEKLF
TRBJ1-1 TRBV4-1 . ASSQKGTGRNTEAF
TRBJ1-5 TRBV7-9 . ASSLAGGRQPQH
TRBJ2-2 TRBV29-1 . SVEDRDTGELF
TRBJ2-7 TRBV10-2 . ASSRQSRLGEQY
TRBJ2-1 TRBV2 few ASRGLAGGVDEQF
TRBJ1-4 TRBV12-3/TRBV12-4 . ASGQAAEKLF
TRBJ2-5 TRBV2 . ASSFKQGIQETQY
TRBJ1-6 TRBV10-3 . AISGAGPFRGKALH
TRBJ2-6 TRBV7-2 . ASSTRRSGANVLT
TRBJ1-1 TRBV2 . ASISQVMNTEAF
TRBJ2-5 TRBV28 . ASIPGWDRQETQY
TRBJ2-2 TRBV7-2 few ASSLRGARSTGELF
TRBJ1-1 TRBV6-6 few ASSPGTGGYTEAF
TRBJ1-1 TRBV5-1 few ASSLEVGTEAF
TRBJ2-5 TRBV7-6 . ASSSGRRSWGEQY
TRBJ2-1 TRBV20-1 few GPKATVSYNEQF
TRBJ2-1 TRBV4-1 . ASSQKMAGGLYNEQF
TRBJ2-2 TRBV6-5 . ASGTGDTGELF
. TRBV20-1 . SARPLSYEQY
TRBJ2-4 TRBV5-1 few ASSPQTGDIQY
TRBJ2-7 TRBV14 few ASSPHPGEVGSYEQY
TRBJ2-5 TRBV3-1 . ASRAGLETQY
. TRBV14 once ASSQVSGQRYEQY
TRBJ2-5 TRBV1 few TSSQDFGRKTQY
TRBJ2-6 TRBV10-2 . ASSEWGAGANVLT
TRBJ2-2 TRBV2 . ASSGTWNTGELF
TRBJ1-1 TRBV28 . ASSMETGRTEAF
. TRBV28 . ASSEEQGSSYEQY
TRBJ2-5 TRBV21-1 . ASSREQGGQETQY
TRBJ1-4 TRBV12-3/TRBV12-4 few ASSLTGPDEKLF
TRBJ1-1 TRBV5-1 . ASSLEAARTEAF
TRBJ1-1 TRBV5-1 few ASSLAGPSDTEAF
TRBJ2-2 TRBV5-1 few ASSLDGGGDPGELF
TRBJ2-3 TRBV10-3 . AISGGGGFTDTQY
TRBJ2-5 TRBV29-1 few SVEGKWRGDTETQY
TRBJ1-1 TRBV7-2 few ASSLRWQGLGEAF
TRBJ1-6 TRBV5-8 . ASSLKADYNSPLH
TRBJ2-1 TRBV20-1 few SARKTGLVYNEQF
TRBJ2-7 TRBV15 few ATSGRRGRNYEQY
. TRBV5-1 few ASSLQGNYEQY
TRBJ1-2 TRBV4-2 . ASSHEPGQGYGYT
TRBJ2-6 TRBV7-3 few ASSPIGTGANVLT
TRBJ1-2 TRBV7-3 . ASSWDQGGDGYT
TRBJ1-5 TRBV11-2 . ASSLMGNSNQPQH
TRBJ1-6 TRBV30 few AWGRDRANSPLH
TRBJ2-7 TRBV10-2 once ASSELYVRGSYEQY
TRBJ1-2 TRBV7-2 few ASNKGGKGGYT
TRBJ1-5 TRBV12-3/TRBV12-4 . ASSLNPNQPQH
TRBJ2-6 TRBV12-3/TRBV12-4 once ASSLITGANVLT
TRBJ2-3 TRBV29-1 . SVEGVTGLSTDTQY
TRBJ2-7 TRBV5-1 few ASSLRTGGNYEQY